A selection of T cell receptor beta chains follows, all from one sample in a study of blood T cell repertoires in COVID-19. TCRdb's table, derived via immunoSEQ multiplex PCR, lists solely in-frame clones and lacks some. The repertoire holds 130,000 to 150,000 clones, with around 84% as singletons. Specimen: PBMCs or T cells enriched from blood (not recorded which). These receptors were collected from a woman between 50 and 59 years old who had been exposed to COVID-19. CDR3s include the opening cysteine and the closing phenylalanine or tryptophan. The order of the fields is D gene, J gene, V gene, clone size, CDR3 protein, CDR3 DNA. D genes are given only for firm matches. A row's size may be missing; if present it is once, few, many or a size class.

>TRBD1|TRBJ2-7|TRBV19|.
CASTPGQGASEQYF
TGTGCCAGTACCCCGGGACAGGGGGCGTCCGAGCAGTACTTC
>TRBD1|TRBJ2-5|TRBV29-1|.
CSATGGRGVGETQYF
TGCAGCGCAACAGGGGGTAGGGGGGTTGGCGAGACCCAGTACTTC
>TRBD1|TRBJ1-5|TRBV19|.
CASSTTLDRGLRGPQHF
TGTGCCAGTAGTACCACGCTAGACAGGGGCCTGAGGGGGCCCCAGCATTTT
>.|TRBJ2-5|TRBV18|.
CASSPLAVLTKETQYF
TGTGCCAGCTCACCGTTAGCGGTACTTACAAAAGAGACCCAGTACTTC
>.|TRBJ2-5|TRBV9|.
CASSIGTPSGAQYF
TGTGCCAGCAGCATTGGGACTCCCTCGGGGGCCCAGTACTTC
>TRBD1|TRBJ1-2|TRBV19|.
CATQPGQGLAYGYTF
TGTGCCACCCAACCGGGACAGGGCTTGGCCTATGGCTACACCTTC
>.|TRBJ2-7|TRBV7-9|once
CASSLGGDSYEQYF
TGTGCCAGCAGCTTAGGCGGGGACTCGTACGAGCAGTACTTC
>TRBD1|TRBJ1-5|TRBV6-5|.
CASSYGTGGNQPQHF
TGTGCCAGCAGTTACGGGACAGGGGGCAATCAGCCCCAGCATTTT
>.|TRBJ2-3|TRBV19|.
CASSITQDTQYF
TGTGCCAGTAGTATCACCCAGGATACGCAGTATTTT
>TRBD1|TRBJ1-5|TRBV19|few
CASSIRLLQGAKQPQHF
TGTGCCAGTAGTATCCGCCTTTTACAGGGGGCAAAGCAGCCCCAGCATTTT
>TRBD1|TRBJ1-6|TRBV5-4|.
CASSLGGRQGNTPLHF
TGTGCCAGCAGCTTGGGGGGGCGACAGGGGAATACACCCCTCCACTTT